The sequence of this T cell receptor (beta chain) was determined in a study of blood T cell repertoires in COVID-19. Study summary: The analysed material was cDNA or gDNA that came from T cells, B-cell-depleted T cells, or PBMCs.

The CDR3 spans 13 residues. Germline CDR1 LNHDA, CDR2 SQIVND (reference sequence). Trimming at V came to 3 bases and at J to 10 bases, leaving 4 bases not matched to a gene. This clone was counted a few times. Authors' methods: Reference gene primers were amplified, and this amplification served to estimate nucleated cell counts. Profiled with immunoSEQ multiplex PCR; TCRdb holds only in-frame clones, not every one. V, J and clone size reflect that table, while D and trimming were determined from the DNA. The sample contains fewer than 50,000 clones, approximately 80% of which appear only once. The genes are TRBV19 and TRBJ2-1, with TRBD2 identical over 9 bases. Sequencing was performed on peripheral blood. This sequence was found in a man older than 75 with acute or convalescent COVID-19. In DNA form, the CDR3 reads TGTGCCAGTAGTATCCTAGCGGGACGGGAGCAGTTCTTC. It translates to CASSILAGREQFF.